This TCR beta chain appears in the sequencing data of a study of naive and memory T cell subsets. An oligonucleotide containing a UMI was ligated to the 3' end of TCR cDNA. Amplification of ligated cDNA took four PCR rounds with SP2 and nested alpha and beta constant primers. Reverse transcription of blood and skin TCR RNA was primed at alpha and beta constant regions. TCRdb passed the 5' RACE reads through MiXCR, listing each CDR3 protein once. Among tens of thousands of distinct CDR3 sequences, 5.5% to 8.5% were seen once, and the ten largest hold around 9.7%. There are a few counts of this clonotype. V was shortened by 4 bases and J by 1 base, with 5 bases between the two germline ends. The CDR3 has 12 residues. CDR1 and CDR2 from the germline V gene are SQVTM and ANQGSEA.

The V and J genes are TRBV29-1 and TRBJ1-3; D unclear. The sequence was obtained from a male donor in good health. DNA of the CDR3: TGCAGCGTTGGAGTATCTGGAAACACCATATATTTT. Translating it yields CSVGVSGNTIYF.